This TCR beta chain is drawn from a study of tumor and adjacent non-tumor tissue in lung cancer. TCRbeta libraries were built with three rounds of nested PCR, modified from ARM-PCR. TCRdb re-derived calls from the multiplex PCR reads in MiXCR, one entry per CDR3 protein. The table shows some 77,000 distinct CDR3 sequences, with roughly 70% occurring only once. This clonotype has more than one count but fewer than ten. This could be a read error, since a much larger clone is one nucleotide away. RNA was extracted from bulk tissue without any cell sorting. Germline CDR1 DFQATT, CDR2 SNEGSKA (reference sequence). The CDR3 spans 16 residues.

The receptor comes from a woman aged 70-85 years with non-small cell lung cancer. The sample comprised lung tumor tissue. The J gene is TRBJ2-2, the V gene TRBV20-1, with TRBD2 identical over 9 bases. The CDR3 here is CSARDSREGGTGELLF. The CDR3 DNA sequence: TGCAGTGCTAGAGATTCGCGGGAGGGCGGCACCGGGGAGCTGCTTTTT.